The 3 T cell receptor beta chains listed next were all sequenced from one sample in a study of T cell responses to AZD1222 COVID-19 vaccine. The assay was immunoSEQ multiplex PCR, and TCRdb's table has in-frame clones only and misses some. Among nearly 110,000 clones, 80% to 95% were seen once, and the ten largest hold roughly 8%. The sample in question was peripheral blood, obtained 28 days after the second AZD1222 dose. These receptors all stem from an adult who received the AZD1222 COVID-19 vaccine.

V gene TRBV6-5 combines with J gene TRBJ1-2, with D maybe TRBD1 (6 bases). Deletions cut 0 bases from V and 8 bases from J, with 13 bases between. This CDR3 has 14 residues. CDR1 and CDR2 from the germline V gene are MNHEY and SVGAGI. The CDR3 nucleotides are TGTGCCAGCAGTTACTCGAACGGGGGCTTGGGCTACACCTTC. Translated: CASSYSNGGLGYTF.

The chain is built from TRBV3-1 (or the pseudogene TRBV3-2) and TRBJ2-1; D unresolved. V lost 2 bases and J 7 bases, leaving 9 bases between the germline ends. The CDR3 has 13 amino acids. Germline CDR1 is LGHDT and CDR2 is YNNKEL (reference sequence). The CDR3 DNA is TGTGCCAGCAGCCAAATAGGCGGAAATGAGCAGTTCTTC. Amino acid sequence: CASSQIGGNEQFF.

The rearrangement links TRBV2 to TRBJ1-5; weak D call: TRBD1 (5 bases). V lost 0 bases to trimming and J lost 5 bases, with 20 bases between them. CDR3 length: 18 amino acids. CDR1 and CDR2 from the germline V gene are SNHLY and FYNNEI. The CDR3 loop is CASSEARIIRQGDQPQHF. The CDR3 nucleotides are TGTGCCAGCAGTGAAGCCAGGATCATACGTCAGGGTGATCAGCCCCAGCATTTT.